Presented here are 28 T cell receptor beta chains from one specimen sequenced in a study of blood T cell repertoires in COVID-19. The repertoire was sequenced with immunoSEQ multiplex PCR; TCRdb's copy has only in-frame clones and lacks some. The sample contains hundreds of thousands of clones, 88% of which appear only once. The sample consisted of PBMCs or T cells enriched from blood (not recorded which). The origin of the receptors is a woman aged 60 to 75 in a cohort exposed to, infected with or recovered from COVID-19 (not recorded which).

This sequence joins TRBV5-6 and TRBJ1-6; D gene uncertain. Germline CDR1 is SGHDT and CDR2 is YYEEEE. Trimming pared 0 bases from V and 7 bases from J, leaving 17 bases between. This CDR3 region has 17 residues. CDR3 bases: TGTGCCAGCAGCTTGGGCGTTTCAACAGCTCCAAATTCACCCCTCCACTTT. As protein: CASSLGVSTAPNSPLHF.

The rearrangement uses TRBV23-1 and TRBJ2-7; D is perhaps TRBD2 (5 bases). TRBV23-1 is classed as an ORF, of uncertain function. V was trimmed by 7 bases and J by 2 bases, leaving 9 bases between them. The CDR3 spans 12 residues. The CDR3 DNA reads TGCGCCAGCAATCCCGGGACCTACGAGCAGTACTTC. This translates into CASNPGTYEQYF.

The J gene is TRBJ1-3, the V gene TRBV5-1; no reliable D call. Germline CDR1 reads SGHRS; CDR2 reads YFSETQ. V lost 0 bases and J lost 0, with 7 bases in between. CDR3 length: 15 residues. The CDR3 nucleotides are TGCGCCAGCAGCTTGGACACTAACTCTGGAAACACCATATATTTT. Amino acid sequence: CASSLDTNSGNTIYF.

The chain links TRBV2 to TRBJ1-2, with a possible D match to TRBD1 (5 bases). The ends were cut back, 10 bases at V and 3 bases at J, with 18 bases in the middle. CDR3 length: 14 amino acids. Germline values: CDR1 SNHLY, CDR2 FYNNEI. The DNA for the CDR3 is TGTGCCACCACCCCAAGGGGCGGCTACTATGGCTACACCTTC. Its protein is CATTPRGGYYGYTF. The variable domain in full, completed from reference TRBV2 and TRBJ1-2, reads EPEVTQTPSHQVTQMGQEVILRCVPISNHLYFYWYRQILGQKVEFLVSFYNNEISEKSEIFDDQFSVERPDGSNFTLKIRSTKLEDSAMYFCATTPRGGYYGYTFGSGTRLTVV.

This chain connects TRBV5-4 to TRBJ2-7; 9 nucleotides match TRBD2. This CDR3 is built from 16 residues. Germline lookup yields CDR1 SGHNT and CDR2 YYREEE (reference sequence). Trimming removed 0 bases from V and 2 bases from J; junction bases left unmatched: 6. CDR3 sequence: CASSLAGLAGTYEQYF. The CDR3 DNA reads as TGTGCCAGCAGCTTGGCCGGGCTAGCGGGGACCTACGAGCAGTACTTC.

CDR3 sequence: CASSFKTNTGELFF. The CDR3 DNA follows: TGTGCCAGCAGCTTTAAAACGAACACCGGGGAGCTGTTTTTT. The J gene is TRBJ2-2, the V gene TRBV11-2; no reliable D call. Trimming removed 3 bases at V and 0 bases at J, with 5 bases between. Germline lookup yields CDR1 SGHAT and CDR2 FQNNGV. This CDR3 has 14 amino acids.

This clone occurred once. The rearrangement links TRBV9 to TRBJ2-5; a possible D gene is TRBD2 (5 bases). The V end was cut by 1 base, the J end by 2 bases, with 15 bases between. This CDR3 has 16 residues. Germline assignment: CDR1 SGDLS and CDR2 YYNGEE. CDR3 DNA: TGTGCCAGCAGCGTAACTCCTGGGCGGGTGCAAGAGACCCAGTACTTC. Protein: CASSVTPGRVQETQYF. The complete variable domain, with remaining parts taken from reference TRBV9 and TRBJ2-5, reads DSGVTQTPKHLITATGQRVTLRCSPRSGDLSVYWYQQSLDQGLQFLIQYYNGEERAKGNILERFSAQQFPDLHSELNLSSLELGDSALYFCASSVTPGRVQETQYFGPGTRLLVL.

The V and J genes are TRBV27 and TRBJ2-1, with 8 nucleotides matching TRBD2. V lost 5 bases, J lost 4 bases, and 4 bases stayed unmatched. The CDR3 has 14 residues. CDR1 MNHEY and CDR2 SMNVEV come from the germline V gene (reference sequence). CDR3 bases: TGTGCCAGCAGTCCAGCGGGAGCGTACAATGAGCAGTTCTTC. Amino acid sequence: CASSPAGAYNEQFF.

V usage is TRBV9 and J usage is TRBJ2-6; TRBD1 matches 9 bases. CDR1 SGDLS and CDR2 YYNGEE come from the germline V gene. V lost 3 bases to trimming and J lost 3 bases; unmatched junction nucleotides: 7. CDR3 length equals 17 residues. For the CDR3, the DNA is TGTGCCAGCAGCGCCACAGGGGGCTGGATTGGGGCCAACGTCCTGACTTTC. Translation: CASSATGGWIGANVLTF.

This chain uses TRBV2 with TRBJ2-5; 7 nucleotides align to TRBD2. After removal of 6 bases from V and 4 bases from J, the junction contained 5 bases not matched to a gene. The CDR3 covers 13 residues. CDR1 is SNHLY and CDR2 is FYNNEI in the germline V gene. The CDR3 spells CASRSGRGETQYF. CDR3 in DNA: TGTGCCAGCAGATCAGGGAGGGGAGAGACCCAGTACTTC.

The chain recombines TRBV2 with TRBJ2-3; 11 nucleotides match TRBD2. Trimming at V came to 7 bases and at J to 0 bases, leaving 3 bases not matched to a gene. Germline V gives CDR1 SNHLY, CDR2 FYNNEI. CDR3 length equals 15 residues. Here the CDR3 reads CASTRTSGSTDTQYF. CDR3 sequence (DNA): TGTGCCAGCACCCGGACTAGCGGGAGCACAGATACGCAGTATTTT.

This chain links TRBV19 with TRBJ1-6; tentative D call: TRBD1 (5 bases). V was trimmed by 7 bases and J by 7 bases, leaving 14 bases between them. Per the germline V gene, CDR1 is LNHDA and CDR2 is SQIVND (reference sequence). This CDR3 contains 14 residues. The CDR3 here is CASNTDTPNSPLHF. CDR3 bases: TGTGCCAGTAACACGGACACACCCAATTCACCCCTCCACTTT.

This rearrangement joins TRBV27 to TRBJ2-2; D not certain. This CDR3 spans 13 amino acids. The ends were cut back, 5 bases at V and 4 bases at J, with 8 bases in the middle. The germline gives CDR1 MNHEY, CDR2 SMNVEV (reference sequence). The CDR3 DNA reads as TGTGCCAGCAGTCTTCAGCGCACCGGGGAGCTGTTTTTT. It yields the protein CASSLQRTGELFF.

This rearrangement joins TRBV7-8 to TRBJ1-2; 7 bases are a match to TRBD1. This CDR3 is 15 amino acids long. Germline lookup yields CDR1 SGHVS and CDR2 FQNEAQ. The junction had 4 bases not matched to a gene; V was cut back by 1 base and J by 2 bases. In nucleotides, the CDR3 is TGTGCCAGCAGCTTAGTCGGACAGGCGAACTATGGCTACACCTTC. It codes for CASSLVGQANYGYTF.

In this sample, this clone turned up once. The chain has TRBV28 and TRBJ1-6; D perhaps matches TRBD1 (6 bases). Germline assignment: CDR1 MDHEN and CDR2 SYDVKM. The CDR3 length is 14 residues. Trimming cost V 6 bases and J 5 bases, with 11 bases left between them. CDR3 in DNA: TGTGCCAGCAGGTATAACAGGGATAATTCACCCCTCCACTTT. Amino acids: CASRYNRDNSPLHF.

The chain is built from TRBV24-1 and TRBJ1-2; D call uncertain. Trimming stripped 3 bases from V and 10 bases from J, with 14 bases between. The CDR3 has 13 residues. Germline CDR1 KGHDR, CDR2 SFDVKD. The CDR3, as DNA: TGTGCCACCAGTGATACCCTAATACCCCTCTACACCTTC. It specifies CATSDTLIPLYTF.

The CDR3: CASSKGLAGGIEQYF. The CDR3 nucleotides are TGTGCCAGCAGCAAAGGACTAGCGGGAGGAATTGAGCAGTACTTC. This rearrangement joins TRBV4-2 to TRBJ2-7; 14 nucleotides line up with TRBD2. J lost 7 bases, V lost 5 bases, and 7 bases had no gene match. The CDR3 consists of 15 residues. The germline V gene encodes CDR1 LGHNA and CDR2 YNFKEQ.

This chain uses TRBV6-5 with TRBJ2-1, with 8 bases identical to TRBD1. J gave up 8 bases and V 0 bases, and 9 bases lay outside the gene matches. This CDR3 has 16 amino acids. The germline V gene encodes CDR1 MNHEY and CDR2 SVGAGI. The CDR3 DNA reads TGTGCCAGCAGTTACTCGACTATGCAGGGGGCCTATGAGCAGTTCTTC. Residues: CASSYSTMQGAYEQFF.

The genes are TRBV24-1 and TRBJ2-1; TRBD2 matches at 11 bases. V shed 0 bases, J shed 3 bases, and the junction held 3 bases outside the gene matches. This CDR3 is 17 amino acids long. Looked up from germline, CDR1 is KGHDR and CDR2 is SFDVKD. The CDR3 is CATSDLVLAGDYNEQFF. The CDR3 nucleotides are TGTGCCACCAGTGATTTGGTACTAGCGGGGGACTACAATGAGCAGTTCTTC.

The genes are TRBV7-9 and TRBJ2-3; 8 bases line up with TRBD2. Germline V lookup: CDR1 SEHNR, CDR2 FQNEAQ (reference sequence). The J segment lost 1 base and the V segment lost 7 bases, leaving 7 bases of the junction unmatched. CDR3 length: 15 amino acids. CDR3 amino acids: CASKPGTRGTDTQYF. The DNA for the CDR3 is TGTGCCAGCAAACCCGGGACTAGAGGCACAGATACGCAGTATTTT.

The rearrangement joins TRBV5-1 to TRBJ2-3; D is possibly TRBD1 (7 bases). The germline gives CDR1 SGHRS, CDR2 YFSETQ. This CDR3 is built from 15 residues. V was clipped by 2 bases and J by 1 base, with 11 bases between them. The CDR3 here is CASSFSRGGTDTQYF. As DNA, the CDR3 is TGCGCCAGCAGCTTTTCCAGGGGGGGCACAGATACGCAGTATTTT.

This chain uses TRBV5-6 with TRBJ2-4, with D perhaps matching TRBD1 (6 bases). Germline V gene lookup returns CDR1 SGHDT and CDR2 YYEEEE. CDR3 size: 13 residues. V was pared by 4 bases and J by 5 bases, with 10 bases between. CDR3 residues: CASSGTFQNIQYF. As DNA, the CDR3 is TGTGCCAGCAGCGGGACATTTCAAAACATTCAGTACTTC.

This chain links TRBV28 with TRBJ2-5; TRBD2 matches 7 bases. The CDR3 has 16 residues. Germline values: CDR1 MDHEN, CDR2 SYDVKM. J gave up 4 bases and V 3 bases, and 11 bases lay outside the gene matches. The CDR3 protein is CASSLIVGGARETQYF. The CDR3 nucleotides read TGTGCCAGCAGTTTGATCGTGGGAGGGGCACGAGAGACCCAGTACTTC.

The V call is TRBV11-2, the J call TRBJ2-3; 10 bases are a match to TRBD2. This CDR3 is built from 16 residues. Germline CDR1 SGHAT, CDR2 FQNNGV. Germline trimming cut 5 bases from V and 3 bases from J; bases unmatched to any gene: 8. The CDR3 here is CASSQGVAGGTDTQYF. Written as DNA, the CDR3 is TGTGCCAGCAGCCAGGGGGTAGCGGGAGGTACAGATACGCAGTATTTT.

The chain links TRBV29-1 to TRBJ2-3; 12 positions match TRBD1. The trim removed 7 bases at V and 7 bases at J, leaving 9 bases unmatched. Germline V gives CDR1 SQVTM, CDR2 ANQGSEA. This CDR3 contains 14 residues. The CDR3 coding sequence is TGCAGCGGCCTCCGGGACAGGGGGCTTCATACGCAGTATTTT. This codes for CSGLRDRGLHTQYF.

The CDR3 coding sequence is TGTGCCAGCACCCCCGGGAGCTTCGGGGAGCAGTTCTTC. Protein sequence: CASTPGSFGEQFF. The chain is built from TRBV2 and TRBJ2-1, with TRBD2 as a possible D gene (6 bases). The V end was cut by 7 bases, the J end by 10 bases, with 17 bases between. Germline CDR1 reads SNHLY; CDR2 reads FYNNEI. The CDR3 length is 13 residues.

The CDR3 DNA reads as TGTGCCAGCAGTGAAGTTGTAGCGGGAGGGGTTGATACGCAGTATTTT. Translating gives CASSEVVAGGVDTQYF. The chain combines TRBV6-1 with TRBJ2-3, with TRBD2 matching over 11 bases. V shed 1 base, J shed 6 bases, and the junction held 6 bases outside the gene matches. CDR1 MNHNS and CDR2 SASEGT come from the germline V gene. The CDR3 runs to 16 residues.

The genes are TRBV19 and TRBJ2-7; TRBD1 aligns across 8 bases. This CDR3 contains 14 residues. Trimming at V came to 5 bases and at J to 1 base, leaving 4 bases not matched to a gene. Germline V gene lookup returns CDR1 LNHDA and CDR2 SQIVND (reference sequence). The DNA for the CDR3 is TGTGCCAGTAGTCTGACAGGGGAGTCCTACGAGCAGTACTTC. Protein product: CASSLTGESYEQYF. Filled out from reference TRBV19 and TRBJ2-7, the complete variable domain reads DGGITQSPKYLFRKEGQNVTLSCEQNLNHDAMYWYRQDPGQGLRLIYYSQIVNDFQKGDIAEGYSVSREKKESFPLTVTSAQKNPTAFYLCASSLTGESYEQYFGPGTRLTVT.